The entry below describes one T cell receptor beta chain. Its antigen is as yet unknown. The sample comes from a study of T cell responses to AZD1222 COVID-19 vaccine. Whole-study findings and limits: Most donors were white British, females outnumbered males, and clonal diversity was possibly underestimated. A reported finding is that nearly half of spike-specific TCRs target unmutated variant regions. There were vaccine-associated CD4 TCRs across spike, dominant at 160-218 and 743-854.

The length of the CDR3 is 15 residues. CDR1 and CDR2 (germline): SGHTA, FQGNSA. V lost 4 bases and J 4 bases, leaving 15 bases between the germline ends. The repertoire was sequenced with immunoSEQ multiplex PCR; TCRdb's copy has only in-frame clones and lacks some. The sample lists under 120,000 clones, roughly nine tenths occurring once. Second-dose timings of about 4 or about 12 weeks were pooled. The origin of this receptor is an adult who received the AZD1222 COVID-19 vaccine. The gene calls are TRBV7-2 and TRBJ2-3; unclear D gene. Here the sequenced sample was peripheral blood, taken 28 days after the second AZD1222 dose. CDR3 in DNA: TGTGCCAGCAGCTCCCAACCTCCCCCCTCAGATACGCAGTATTTT. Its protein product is CASSSQPPPSDTQYF.